A single TCR beta chain is shown here with its context. The antigen is unknown. V was clipped by 3 bases and J by 7 bases, with 9 bases between them. This CDR3 comprises 12 residues. Looked up from germline, CDR1 is SGHAT and CDR2 is FQNNGV. The data stem from a study of blood T cells in healthy people across ages. Study-wide results and limits: Naive CD4+ cells and diversity were both higher in long-lived donors than in aged donors. Age showed a roughly linear inverse relationship with TCR beta diversity per million T cells. Estimates drawn from one million T cells were deemed to understate diversity.

They isolated at least 6 million PBMCs from each sample. A sample-barcoded 5' primer and a J-beta primer mix were used in a second PCR of roughly 7 to 11 cycles. TCRdb re-called the 5' RACE reads with MiXCR, one entry per CDR3 protein. Here the sample spans 580,000 or so distinct CDR3 sequences, less than 60% being singletons. The source is a man at least 80 years old in good health. This chain uses TRBV11-2 with TRBJ2-5; D uncertain. The sample taken for sequencing was blood. The DNA for the CDR3 is TGTGCCAGCAGCTTGAGTGCGAGGACCCAGTACTTC. Translated: CASSLSARTQYF.